The TCR beta chain described here comes from a study of blood T cell repertoires in COVID-19. Study-wide background: Researchers got acute and convalescent COVID-19 samples from the United States, Italy and Spain.

In the original analysis: Nucleated cell number was recorded as an estimate derived from reference gene primer amplification. Here immunoSEQ multiplex PCR was the method, and the copy in TCRdb shows in-frame clones only, minus some. D and trimming were read from the DNA, whereas the V and J calls and clone size are those reported in that table. The table has about 48,000 clones, about four fifths seen once. V dropped 5 bases and J dropped 6; count of bases not matched to a gene: 15. Per the germline V gene, CDR1 is KGHDR and CDR2 is SFDVKD. This CDR3 spans 16 amino acids. This TCR was recovered from a man between 35 and 55 years old with acute or convalescent COVID-19. The rearrangement uses TRBV24-1 and TRBJ2-7, with TRBD1 identical over 7 bases. The sequencing sample was made of peripheral blood. CDR3 in DNA: TGTGCCACCAGTGGCTCGACAGGGATTCGTTTAAGCGAGCAGTACTTC. Translation: CATSGSTGIRLSEQYF.